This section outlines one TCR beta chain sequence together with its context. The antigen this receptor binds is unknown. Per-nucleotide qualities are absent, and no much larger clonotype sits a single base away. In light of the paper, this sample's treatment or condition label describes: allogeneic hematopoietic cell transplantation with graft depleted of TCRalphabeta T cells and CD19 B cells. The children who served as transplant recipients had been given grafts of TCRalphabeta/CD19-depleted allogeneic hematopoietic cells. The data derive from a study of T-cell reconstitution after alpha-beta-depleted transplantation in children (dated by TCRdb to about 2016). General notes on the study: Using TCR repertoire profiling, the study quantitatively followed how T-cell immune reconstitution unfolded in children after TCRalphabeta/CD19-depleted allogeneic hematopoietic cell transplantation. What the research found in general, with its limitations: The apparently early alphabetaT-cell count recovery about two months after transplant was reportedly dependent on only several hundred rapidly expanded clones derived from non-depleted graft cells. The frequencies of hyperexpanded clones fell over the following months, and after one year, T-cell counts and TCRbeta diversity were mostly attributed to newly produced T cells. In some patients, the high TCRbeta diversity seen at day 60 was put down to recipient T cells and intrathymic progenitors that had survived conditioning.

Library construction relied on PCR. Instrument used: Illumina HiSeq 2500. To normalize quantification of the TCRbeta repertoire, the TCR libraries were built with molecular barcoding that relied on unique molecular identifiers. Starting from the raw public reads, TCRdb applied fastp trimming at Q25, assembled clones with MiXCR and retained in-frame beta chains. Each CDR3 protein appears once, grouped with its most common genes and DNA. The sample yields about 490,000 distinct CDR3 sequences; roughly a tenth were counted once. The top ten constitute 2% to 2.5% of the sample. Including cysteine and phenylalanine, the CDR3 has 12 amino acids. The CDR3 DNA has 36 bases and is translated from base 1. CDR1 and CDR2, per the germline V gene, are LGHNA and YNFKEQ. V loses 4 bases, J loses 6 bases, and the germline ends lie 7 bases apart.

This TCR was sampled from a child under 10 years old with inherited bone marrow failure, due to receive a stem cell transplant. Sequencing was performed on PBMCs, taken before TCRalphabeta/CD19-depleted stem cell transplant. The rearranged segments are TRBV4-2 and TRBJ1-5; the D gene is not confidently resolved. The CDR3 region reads CASSPRIQPQHF. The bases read TGTGCCAGCAGCCCTCGAATTCAGCCCCAGCATTTT.